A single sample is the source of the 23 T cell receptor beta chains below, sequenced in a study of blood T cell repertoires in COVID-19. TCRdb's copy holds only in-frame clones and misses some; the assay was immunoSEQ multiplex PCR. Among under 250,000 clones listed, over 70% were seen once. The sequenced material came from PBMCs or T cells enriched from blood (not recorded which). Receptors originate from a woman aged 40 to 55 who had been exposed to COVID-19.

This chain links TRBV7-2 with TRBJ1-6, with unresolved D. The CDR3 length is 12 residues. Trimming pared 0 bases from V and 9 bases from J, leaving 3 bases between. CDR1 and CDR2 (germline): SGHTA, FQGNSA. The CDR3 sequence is CASSLAASPLHF. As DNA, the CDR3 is TGTGCCAGCAGCTTAGCGGCTTCACCCCTCCACTTT.

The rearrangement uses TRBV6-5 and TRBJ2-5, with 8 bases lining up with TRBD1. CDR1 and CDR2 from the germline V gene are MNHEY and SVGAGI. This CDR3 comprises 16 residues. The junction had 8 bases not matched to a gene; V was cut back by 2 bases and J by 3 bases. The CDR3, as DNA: TGTGCCAGCAGTTACACCTCCGGGACAGGCGAAGAGACCCAGTACTTC. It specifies CASSYTSGTGEETQYF.

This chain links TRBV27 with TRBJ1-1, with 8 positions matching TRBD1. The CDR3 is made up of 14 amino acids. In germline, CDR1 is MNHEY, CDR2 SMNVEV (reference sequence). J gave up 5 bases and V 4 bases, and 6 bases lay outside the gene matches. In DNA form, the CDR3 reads TGTGCCAGCAGTTGGGGCAGGGGGCGTACTGAAGCTTTCTTT. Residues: CASSWGRGRTEAFF.

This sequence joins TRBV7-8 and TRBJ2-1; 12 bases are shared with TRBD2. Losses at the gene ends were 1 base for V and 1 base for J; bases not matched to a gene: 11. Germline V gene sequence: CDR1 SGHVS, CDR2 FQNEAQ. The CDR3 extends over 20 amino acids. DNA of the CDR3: TGTGCCAGCAGCTTAGGAGCTAGCGGGAGGGCTTCAAGGTCCTACAATGAGCAGTTCTTC. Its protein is CASSLGASGRASRSYNEQFF. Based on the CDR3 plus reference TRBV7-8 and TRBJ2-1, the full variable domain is GAGVSQSPRYKVAKRGQDVALRCDPISGHVSLFWYQQALGQGPEFLTYFQNEAQLDKSGLPSDRFFAERPEGSVSTLKIQRTQQEDSAVYLCASSLGASGRASRSYNEQFFGPGTRLTVL.

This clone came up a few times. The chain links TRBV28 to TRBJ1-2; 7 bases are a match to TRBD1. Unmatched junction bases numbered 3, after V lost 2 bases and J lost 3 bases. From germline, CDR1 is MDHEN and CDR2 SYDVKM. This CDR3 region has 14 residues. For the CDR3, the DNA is TGTGCCAGCAGTTTAGAGCAGGGGGACTATGGCTACACCTTC. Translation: CASSLEQGDYGYTF.

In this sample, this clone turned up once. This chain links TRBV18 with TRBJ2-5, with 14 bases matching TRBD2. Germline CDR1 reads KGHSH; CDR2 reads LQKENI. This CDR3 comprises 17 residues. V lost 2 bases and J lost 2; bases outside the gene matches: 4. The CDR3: CASSPRLAGGTQETQYF. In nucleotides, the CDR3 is TGTGCCAGCTCACCAAGACTAGCGGGGGGGACACAAGAGACCCAGTACTTC.

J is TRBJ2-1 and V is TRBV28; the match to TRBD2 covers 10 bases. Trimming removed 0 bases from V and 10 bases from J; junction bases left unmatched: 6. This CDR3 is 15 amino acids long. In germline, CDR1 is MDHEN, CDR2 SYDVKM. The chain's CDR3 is CASSLWASGSGEQFF. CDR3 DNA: TGTGCCAGCAGTTTATGGGCTAGCGGGAGCGGGGAGCAGTTCTTC.

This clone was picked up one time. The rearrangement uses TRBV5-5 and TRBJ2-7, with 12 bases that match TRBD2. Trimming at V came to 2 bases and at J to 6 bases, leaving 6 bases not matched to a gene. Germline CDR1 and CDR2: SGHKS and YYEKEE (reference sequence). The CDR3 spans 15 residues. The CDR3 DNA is TGTGCCAGCAGCTTAGGGACTAGCGGGCGGGTCGAGCAGTACGTC. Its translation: CASSLGTSGRVEQYV.

CDR3 sequence (DNA): TGTGCCAGCAGTCATGAAGGGGGTCAGCCCCAGCATTTT. Translating gives CASSHEGGQPQHF. V and J are TRBV12-3 or TRBV12-4 and TRBJ1-5; D possibly corresponds to TRBD1 (6 bases). The CDR3 consists of 13 residues. V lost 5 bases and J lost 6, with 11 bases in between.

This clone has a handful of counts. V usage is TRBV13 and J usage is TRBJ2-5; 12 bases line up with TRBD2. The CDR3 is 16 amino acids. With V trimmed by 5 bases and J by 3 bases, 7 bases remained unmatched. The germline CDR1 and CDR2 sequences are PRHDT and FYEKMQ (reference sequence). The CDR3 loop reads CASSGMTSGSKETQYF. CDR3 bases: TGTGCCAGCAGCGGTATGACTAGCGGGAGTAAAGAGACCCAGTACTTC. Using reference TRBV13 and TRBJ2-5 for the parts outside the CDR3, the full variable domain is AAGVIQSPRHLIKEKRETATLKCYPIPRHDTVYWYQQGPGQDPQFLISFYEKMQSDKGSIPDRFSAQQFSDYHSELNMSSLELGDSALYFCASSGMTSGSKETQYFGPGTRLLVL.

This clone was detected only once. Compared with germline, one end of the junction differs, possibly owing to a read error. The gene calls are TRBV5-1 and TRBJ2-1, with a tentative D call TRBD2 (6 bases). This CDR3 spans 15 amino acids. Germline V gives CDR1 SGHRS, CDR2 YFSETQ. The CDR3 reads CASVLAPGGYNEQFF. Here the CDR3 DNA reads TGTGCCAGCGTCCTGGCACCCGGGGGTTACAATGAGCAGTTCTTC.

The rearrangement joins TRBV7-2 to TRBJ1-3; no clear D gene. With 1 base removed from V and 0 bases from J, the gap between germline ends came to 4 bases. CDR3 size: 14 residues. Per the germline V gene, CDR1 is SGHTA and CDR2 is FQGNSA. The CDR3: CASSLGSSGNTIYF. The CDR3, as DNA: TGTGCCAGCAGCTTAGGTAGCTCTGGAAACACCATATATTTT.

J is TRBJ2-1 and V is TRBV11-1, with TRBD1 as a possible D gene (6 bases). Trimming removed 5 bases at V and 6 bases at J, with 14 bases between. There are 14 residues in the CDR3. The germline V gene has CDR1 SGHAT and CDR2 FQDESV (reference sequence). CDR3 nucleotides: TGTGCCAGCAGCGTGAACAGGGTAGCCAATGAGCAGTTCTTC. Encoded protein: CASSVNRVANEQFF.

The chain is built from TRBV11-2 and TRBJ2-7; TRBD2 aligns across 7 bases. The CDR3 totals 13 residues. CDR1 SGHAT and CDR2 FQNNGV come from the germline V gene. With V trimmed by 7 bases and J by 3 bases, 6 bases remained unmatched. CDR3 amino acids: CASNIGGGYEQYF. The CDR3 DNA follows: TGTGCCAGCAACATAGGCGGGGGCTACGAGCAGTACTTC.

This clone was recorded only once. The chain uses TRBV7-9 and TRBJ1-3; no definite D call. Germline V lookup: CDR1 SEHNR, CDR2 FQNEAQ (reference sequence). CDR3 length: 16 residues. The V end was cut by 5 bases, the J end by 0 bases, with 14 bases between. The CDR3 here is CASSERSLSSGNTIYF. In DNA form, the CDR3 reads TGTGCCAGCAGCGAGCGAAGCCTGAGCTCTGGAAACACCATATATTTT.

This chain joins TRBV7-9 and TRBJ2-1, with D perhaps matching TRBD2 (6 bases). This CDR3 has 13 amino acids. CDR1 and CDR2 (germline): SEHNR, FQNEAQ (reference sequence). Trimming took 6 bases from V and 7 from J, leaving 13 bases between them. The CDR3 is CASRSGHLNEQFF. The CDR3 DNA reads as TGTGCCAGCAGAAGCGGGCATTTGAATGAGCAGTTCTTC.

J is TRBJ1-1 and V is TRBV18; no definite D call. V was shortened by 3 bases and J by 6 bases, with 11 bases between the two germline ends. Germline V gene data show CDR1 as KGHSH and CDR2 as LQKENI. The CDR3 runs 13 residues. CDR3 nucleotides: TGTGCCAGCTCACCCTGGGAGTCCCCTGAAGCTTTCTTT. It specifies CASSPWESPEAFF.

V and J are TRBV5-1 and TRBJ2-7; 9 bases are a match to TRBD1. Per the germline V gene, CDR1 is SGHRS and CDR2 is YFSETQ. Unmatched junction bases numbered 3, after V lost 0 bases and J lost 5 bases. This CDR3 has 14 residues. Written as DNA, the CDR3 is TGCGCCAGCAGCTTGGCCGGGACAGGGCACGAGCAGTACTTC. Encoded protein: CASSLAGTGHEQYF.

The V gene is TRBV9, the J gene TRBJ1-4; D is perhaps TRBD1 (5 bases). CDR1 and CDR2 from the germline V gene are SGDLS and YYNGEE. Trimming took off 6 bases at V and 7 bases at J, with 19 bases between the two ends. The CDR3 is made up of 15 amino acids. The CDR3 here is CASTSESQGGEKLFF. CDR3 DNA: TGTGCCAGCACCTCAGAGTCCCAGGGAGGTGAAAAACTGTTTTTT.

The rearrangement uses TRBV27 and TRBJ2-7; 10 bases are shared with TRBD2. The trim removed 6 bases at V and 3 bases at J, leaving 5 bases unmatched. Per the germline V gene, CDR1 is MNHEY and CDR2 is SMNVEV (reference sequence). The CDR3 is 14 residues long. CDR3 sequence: CASRELAGNYEQYF. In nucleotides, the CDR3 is TGTGCCAGCAGGGAACTAGCGGGGAACTACGAGCAGTACTTC.

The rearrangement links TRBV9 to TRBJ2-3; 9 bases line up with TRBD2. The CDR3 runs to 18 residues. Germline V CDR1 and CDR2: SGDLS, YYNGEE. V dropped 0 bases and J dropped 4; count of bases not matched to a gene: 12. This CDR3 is CASSVGRGGQKSADTQYF. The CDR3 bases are TGTGCCAGCAGCGTAGGGCGGGGGGGCCAGAAAAGCGCAGATACGCAGTATTTT.

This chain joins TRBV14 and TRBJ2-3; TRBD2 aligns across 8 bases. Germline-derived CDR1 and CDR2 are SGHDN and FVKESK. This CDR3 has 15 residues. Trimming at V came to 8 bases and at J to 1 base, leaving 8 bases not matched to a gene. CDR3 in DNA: TGTGCCAGCCGCCTAGCGGGTTCGGGCACAGATACGCAGTATTTT. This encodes CASRLAGSGTDTQYF.

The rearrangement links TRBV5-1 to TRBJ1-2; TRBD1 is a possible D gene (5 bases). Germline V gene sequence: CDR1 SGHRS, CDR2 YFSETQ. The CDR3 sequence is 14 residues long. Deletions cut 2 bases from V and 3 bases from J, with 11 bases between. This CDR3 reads CASSFARGDYGYTF. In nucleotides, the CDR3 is TGCGCCAGCAGCTTCGCCCGGGGGGACTATGGCTACACCTTC.